The 17 T cell receptor beta chains reported below all come from one sample, sequenced in a study of blood T cell repertoires in COVID-19. TCRdb's copy holds only in-frame clones and misses some; the assay was immunoSEQ multiplex PCR. Seen here are 430,000 or so clones, roughly 88% observed once, and the top ten hold over 1.5%. The sample taken for sequencing was PBMCs or T cells enriched from blood (not recorded which). These receptors came from a woman in her thirties or forties who had recovered from COVID-19.

This clone was seen once. This rearrangement joins TRBV10-3 to TRBJ1-1, with a weak D call TRBD1 (6 bases). V lost 11 bases to trimming and J lost 1 base, with 17 bases between them. The CDR3 consists of 14 residues. Germline V gives CDR1 ENHRY, CDR2 SYGVKD. The CDR3 coding sequence is TGTGCCTCGGGATCGTCGGACAGGAACACTGAAGCTTTCTTT. Amino acid sequence: CASGSSDRNTEAFF.

This rearrangement joins TRBV24-1 to TRBJ1-3, with 9 bases identical to TRBD1. V was pared by 5 bases and J by 2 bases, with 18 bases of the junction left unmatched. This CDR3 spans 20 amino acids. The germline V gene has CDR1 KGHDR and CDR2 SFDVKD. CDR3 DNA sequence: TGTGCCACCAGTGCATCACCGGGACAGGGCTCGGGGGCTGCTGGAAACACCATATATTTT. This encodes CATSASPGQGSGAAGNTIYF.

This clone was counted a single time. The chain is built from TRBV4-3 and TRBJ1-1; D remains ambiguous. Trimming stripped 0 bases from V and 7 bases from J, with 15 bases between. Germline lookup yields CDR1 LGHNA and CDR2 YSLEER. The CDR3 extends over 15 amino acids. CDR3 in amino acids: CASSQDLRASLEAFF. The CDR3 DNA reads as TGCGCCAGCAGCCAAGATCTGAGGGCAAGCCTTGAAGCTTTCTTT.

This clone is a singleton in its sample. The rearrangement joins TRBV30 to TRBJ2-5; 8 nucleotides align to TRBD1. The V gene's germline CDR1 is GTSNPN and CDR2 SVGIG (reference sequence). The CDR3 consists of 14 residues. V trimming: 4 bases; J trimming: 9 bases; junction bases outside the gene matches: 13. CDR3 coding DNA: TGTGCCTGGAAGACCCGGGACAGGATACCGGCCCAGTACTTC. It encodes CAWKTRDRIPAQYF.

J is TRBJ1-5 and V is TRBV18; D is uncertain. V was clipped by 3 bases and J by 0 bases, with 3 bases between them. Germline CDR1 KGHSH, CDR2 LQKENI. The CDR3 is 13 residues long. CDR3 nucleotide sequence: TGTGCCAGCTCACCCCATAGCAATCAGCCCCAGCATTTT. Residues: CASSPHSNQPQHF.

V gene TRBV29-1 combines with J gene TRBJ1-5, with TRBD1 matching 7 bases. The V and J ends lost 7 bases and 8 bases, in that order; junction bases with no gene match: 17. The CDR3 loop spans 15 amino acids. CDR1 and CDR2 (germline): SQVTM, ANQGSEA. The CDR3 DNA follows: TGCAGCGCCGTGACCGGGACAGCCCTCGGGGAGCCCCAGCATTTT. Its protein product is CSAVTGTALGEPQHF.

This chain joins TRBV10-3 and TRBJ2-3, with D unclear. The CDR3 has 13 residues. Germline values: CDR1 ENHRY, CDR2 SYGVKD. Trimming cost V 4 bases and J 2 bases, with 7 bases left between them. The CDR3 reads CAISAPVTDTQYF. CDR3 in DNA: TGTGCCATCAGTGCCCCAGTCACAGATACGCAGTATTTT.

This clone appeared a single time. The V gene is TRBV20-1, the J gene TRBJ2-7; D is undetermined. Looked up from germline, CDR1 is DFQATT and CDR2 is SNEGSKA (reference sequence). Deletions cut 3 bases from V and 5 bases from J, with 8 bases between. This CDR3 contains 11 residues. The CDR3 bases are TGCAGTGCTAGGATGGGCAACGAGCAGTACTTC. This gives the protein CSARMGNEQYF.

The gene calls are TRBV7-8 and TRBJ2-1; TRBD2 matches at 8 bases. Germline trimming cut 5 bases from V and 8 bases from J; bases unmatched to any gene: 11. This CDR3 is 15 amino acids long. The V gene's germline CDR1 is SGHVS and CDR2 FQNEAQ. The CDR3, as DNA: TGTGCCAGCAGCGGCCCGGGACTAGTCCACCATGAGCAGTTCTTC. Amino acids: CASSGPGLVHHEQFF.

This clone was recorded only once. In DNA form, the CDR3 reads TGTGCCTGGAGTCCGACGGGGACTGAAGCTTTCTTT. This sequence encodes CAWSPTGTEAFF. J is TRBJ1-1 and V is TRBV30; no definite D call. Germline V gene sequence: CDR1 GTSNPN, CDR2 SVGIG (reference sequence). CDR3 size: 12 residues. The V end lost 2 bases, the J end lost 5 bases, and 9 bases lay between the germline ends.

This clone came up a few times. The chain is built from TRBV7-6 and TRBJ1-1; 11 nucleotides line up with TRBD1. V lost 4 bases, J lost 12 bases, and 10 bases stayed unmatched. Germline CDR1 SGHVS, CDR2 FNYEAQ. The CDR3 is 14 residues long. The CDR3 DNA reads as TGTGCCAGCAGCTCACCGGGACAGGGGGGAGAAACTTTCTTT. Amino acid sequence: CASSSPGQGGETFF.

The chain combines TRBV9 with TRBJ2-1; no clear D. The CDR3 length is 15 residues. Germline V CDR1 and CDR2: SGDLS, YYNGEE. Trimming stripped 0 bases from V and 2 bases from J, with 9 bases between. Here the CDR3 reads CASSVGVGPYNEQFF. The CDR3 DNA is TGTGCCAGCAGCGTAGGGGTGGGCCCCTACAATGAGCAGTTCTTC.

The J gene is TRBJ1-2, the V gene TRBV28; 7 bases agree with TRBD1. V shed 8 bases, J shed 4 bases, and the junction held 10 bases outside the gene matches. Germline assignment: CDR1 MDHEN and CDR2 SYDVKM. CDR3 length: 14 amino acids. The CDR3 loop is CASGQVTGIYGYTF. CDR3 nucleotides: TGTGCCAGCGGGCAAGTGACAGGGATCTATGGCTACACCTTC.

This clone was recorded once. The gene calls are TRBV11-3 and TRBJ2-5; D gene uncertain. Trimming stripped 3 bases from V and 2 bases from J, with 7 bases between. Germline V CDR1 and CDR2: SGHNT, YENEEA. This CDR3 spans 13 amino acids. DNA for the CDR3: TGTGCCAGCAGCTTTGAGGCTCAAGAGACCCAGTACTTC. Amino acid sequence: CASSFEAQETQYF.

This CDR3 reads CASSVEGASDTQYF. In DNA, the CDR3 is TGTGCCAGTAGTGTCGAGGGTGCATCAGATACGCAGTATTTT. V usage is TRBV19 and J usage is TRBJ2-3, with D possibly being TRBD2 (5 bases). V shed 5 bases and J shed 4 bases, with 13 bases lying between them. Germline CDR1 is LNHDA and CDR2 is SQIVND (reference sequence). The CDR3 loop spans 14 amino acids.

This chain joins TRBV19 and TRBJ2-3; 7 positions agree with TRBD2. This CDR3 is 17 amino acids long. Germline trimming cut 3 bases from V and 0 bases from J; bases unmatched to any gene: 9. CDR1 LNHDA and CDR2 SQIVND come from the germline V gene (reference sequence). DNA of the CDR3: TGTGCCAGTAGTATCCGAGCACGGGGGGTTAGCACAGATACGCAGTATTTT. It codes for CASSIRARGVSTDTQYF.

The chain links TRBV3-1 (or the pseudogene TRBV3-2) to TRBJ1-1; weak D call: TRBD1 (5 bases). The V gene lost 4 bases and the J gene lost 5 bases, with 11 bases spanning the gap. Germline-derived CDR1 and CDR2 are LGHDT and YNNKEL (reference sequence). The CDR3 covers 13 residues. Here the CDR3 reads CASSPPGLTEAFF. The CDR3, as DNA: TGTGCCAGCAGCCCCCCGGGACTTACTGAAGCTTTCTTT.